What follows are 14 T cell receptor beta chains derived from one specimen sequenced in a study of blood T cell repertoires in COVID-19. Some clones are missing from TCRdb's copy, which holds only in-frame ones; the method was immunoSEQ multiplex PCR. The sample includes some 200,000 clones, roughly four fifths of them seen just once. Specimen: peripheral blood. Every receptor here comes from an elderly woman with COVID-19, enrolled during active disease.

Points on this clone: Since a much larger clone is just one base distant, this may be a read error. This chain links TRBV5-1 with TRBJ1-1, with TRBD1 matching 8 bases. Germline V CDR1 and CDR2: SGHRS, YFSETQ. This CDR3 is built from 14 residues. The trim removed 4 bases at V and 1 base at J, leaving 3 bases unmatched. The chain's CDR3 is CASSLDRENTEAFF. CDR3 in DNA: TGCGCCAGCAGCCTGGACAGGGAGAACACTGAAGCTTTCTTT.

The chain joins TRBV7-2 to TRBJ2-7; D remains unclear. CDR1 and CDR2 (germline): SGHTA, FQGNSA. The CDR3 has 15 residues. V gave up 1 base and J gave up 0 bases, with 10 bases separating them. Written as DNA, the CDR3 is TGTGCCAGCAGCTTAGAGAGCGTCGCCTCCTACGAGCAGTACTTC. As protein: CASSLESVASYEQYF.

The J gene is TRBJ2-3, the V gene TRBV7-2; the match to TRBD2 covers 10 bases. Germline CDR1 SGHTA, CDR2 FQGNSA. This CDR3 has 15 amino acids. V was pared by 5 bases and J by 4 bases, with 6 bases of the junction left unmatched. CDR3 region: CASSASGGAADTQYF. The DNA for the CDR3 is TGTGCCAGCAGCGCGAGCGGGGGGGCTGCAGATACGCAGTATTTT.

This clone was recorded a few times. This chain joins TRBV5-1 and TRBJ2-6, with D perhaps matching TRBD1 (6 bases). CDR1 SGHRS and CDR2 YFSETQ come from the germline V gene. V was cut by 4 bases and J by 4 bases, with 15 bases left in between. The CDR3 contains 16 residues. DNA for the CDR3: TGCGCCAGCAGCCCGTCCACAGGGTCCGGGGCCAACGTCCTGACTTTC. Protein sequence: CASSPSTGSGANVLTF.

V usage is TRBV5-1 and J usage is TRBJ1-2, with D possibly matching TRBD1 (6 bases). V lost 4 bases to trimming and J lost 4 bases, with 14 bases between them. CDR1 and CDR2 from the germline V gene are SGHRS and YFSETQ. The CDR3 is 14 amino acids. CDR3 sequence (DNA): TGCGCCAGCAGCACTTCACAGGGCCCCTATGGCTACACCTTC. As protein: CASSTSQGPYGYTF.

Points on this clone: Other DNA sequences in this sample translate to the same CDR3. The J gene is TRBJ1-2, the V gene TRBV19; D unclear. CDR1 LNHDA and CDR2 SQIVND come from the germline V gene (reference sequence). CDR3 length: 13 amino acids. Trimming removed 2 bases from V and 2 bases from J, with 6 bases in between. CDR3 nucleotide sequence: TGTGCCAGTAGTATATCCGGGAACTATGGCTACACCTTC. It specifies CASSISGNYGYTF. The full variable domain, completed using reference TRBV19 and TRBJ1-2, is DGGITQSPKYLFRKEGQNVTLSCEQNLNHDAMYWYRQDPGQGLRLIYYSQIVNDFQKGDIAEGYSVSREKKESFPLTVTSAQKNPTAFYLCASSISGNYGYTFGSGTRLTVV.

J is TRBJ2-5 and V is TRBV5-1, with 7 bases matching TRBD2. The CDR3 totals 18 residues. Germline CDR1 reads SGHRS; CDR2 reads YFSETQ. V lost 0 bases and J lost 4; bases outside the gene matches: 15. CDR3 protein: CASSLDVWSGTRGETQYF. As DNA, the CDR3 is TGCGCCAGCAGCTTGGATGTTTGGAGCGGGACGAGGGGAGAGACCCAGTACTTC.

The rearrangement links TRBV28 to TRBJ1-1, with 10 positions matching TRBD1. The V gene's germline CDR1 is MDHEN and CDR2 SYDVKM. The J segment lost 5 bases and the V segment lost 11 bases, leaving 8 bases of the junction unmatched. The CDR3 is made up of 13 amino acids. The CDR3 region has the DNA TGTGCCTCGGACGGGGACAGGGGAACTGAAGCTTTCTTT. Protein product: CASDGDRGTEAFF.

The rearrangement joins TRBV27 to TRBJ1-2; 10 bases are a match to TRBD1. With 7 bases clipped from V and 2 bases from J, the junction kept 4 bases outside the gene matches. The germline V gene has CDR1 MNHEY and CDR2 SMNVEV (reference sequence). The CDR3 contains 14 residues. The CDR3 bases are TGTGCCAGCAAACTGGACAGGGGGAACTATGGCTACACCTTC. Protein product: CASKLDRGNYGYTF.

The CDR3 region has the DNA TGTGCCAGCAGTTACGGGGCGGAATATGGCTACACCTTC. It specifies CASSYGAEYGYTF. The V call is TRBV6-2 or TRBV6-3, the J call TRBJ1-2; D might be TRBD1 (5 bases). Germline V gene sequence: CDR1 MNHEY, CDR2 SVGEGT. The CDR3 covers 13 residues. The V end was cut by 2 bases, the J end by 5 bases, with 9 bases between.

The chain carries TRBV19 and TRBJ1-5; TRBD1 aligns across 9 bases. V was pared by 2 bases and J by 0 bases, with 5 bases of the junction left unmatched. The germline gives CDR1 LNHDA, CDR2 SQIVND (reference sequence). This CDR3 region has 17 residues. The CDR3 DNA reads TGTGCCAGTAGTATACGACAGGGGGAGAATAGCAATCAGCCCCAGCATTTT. Amino acids: CASSIRQGENSNQPQHF. The full variable domain, completed using reference TRBV19 and TRBJ1-5, is DGGITQSPKYLFRKEGQNVTLSCEQNLNHDAMYWYRQDPGQGLRLIYYSQIVNDFQKGDIAEGYSVSREKKESFPLTVTSAQKNPTAFYLCASSIRQGENSNQPQHFGDGTRLSIL.

The chain combines TRBV5-1 with TRBJ2-2, with D possibly being TRBD1 (6 bases). The germline V gene has CDR1 SGHRS and CDR2 YFSETQ. Trimming took 0 bases from V and 4 from J, leaving 10 bases between them. The length of the CDR3 is 15 residues. CDR3 sequence reads: CASSLGGPITGELFF. DNA of the CDR3: TGCGCCAGCAGCTTGGGGGGGCCCATCACCGGGGAGCTGTTTTTT.

The chain has TRBV5-1 and TRBJ1-2; maybe TRBD1 (6 bases). V lost 6 bases, J lost 2 bases, and 11 bases lay in between. Germline CDR1 reads SGHRS; CDR2 reads YFSETQ. This CDR3 is built from 13 residues. The CDR3 DNA is TGCGCCAGCAAAAAAACAGGGAACTATGGCTACACCTTC. It is translated as CASKKTGNYGYTF.

This chain links TRBV10-1 with TRBJ1-1; D is ambiguous. The germline CDR1 and CDR2 sequences are WNHNN and SYGVQD (reference sequence). The length of the CDR3 is 14 residues. V was clipped by 4 bases and J by 3 bases, with 12 bases between them. The DNA for the CDR3 is TGCGCCAGCAGTGCAACGCCACTCGACACTGAAGCTTTCTTT. Encoded protein: CASSATPLDTEAFF.